The next 3 T cell receptor beta chains were all read from a single sample in a study of blood T cells in healthy people across ages. Sample-barcoded 5' priming and a J-beta primer mix drove a second PCR of roughly 6 to 12 cycles. TCRdb fed the 5' RACE reads into MiXCR, producing one record per CDR3 protein. The sample carries fewer than 900,000 distinct CDR3 sequences, around 36% recorded once. Sequences were obtained from blood. These receptors originate from a man between 18 and 35 years old in good health.

This clonotype was seen more than once but under ten times. This sequence joins TRBV2 and TRBJ1-6; D might be TRBD1 (6 bases). The V gene lost 10 bases and the J gene lost 8 bases, with 21 bases spanning the gap. CDR1 is SNHLY and CDR2 is FYNNEI in the germline V gene. This CDR3 is built from 15 residues. CDR3 sequence: CAIEEQKDSDSPLHF. The DNA of the CDR3 is TGTGCCATCGAAGAGCAGAAGGACAGTGATTCACCCCTCCACTTT.

The chain uses TRBV28 and TRBJ2-5; D is perhaps TRBD1 (5 bases). The CDR3 runs 14 residues. Deletions cut 4 bases from V and 2 bases from J, with 11 bases between. Germline V lookup: CDR1 MDHEN, CDR2 SYDVKM. The CDR3: CASSYLDSQETQYF. Written as DNA, the CDR3 is TGTGCCAGCAGTTACCTTGACAGTCAAGAGACCCAGTACTTC.

This clonotype appeared a few times. The rearrangement uses TRBV4-3 and TRBJ2-1; 9 nucleotides line up with TRBD2. V lost 1 base to trimming and J lost 6 bases; unmatched junction nucleotides: 16. Germline CDR1 reads LGHNA; CDR2 reads YSLEER. The CDR3 consists of 19 residues. Written as DNA, the CDR3 is TGCGCCAGCAGCCAAGTCTCGTACCCTGGCGGCGGGGGGGGCAATGAGCAGTTCTTC. Translation: CASSQVSYPGGGGGNEQFF.